Given below is one TCR beta chain in context. Method: immunoSEQ multiplex PCR; TCRdb's copy keeps in-frame clones and lacks some. The sample consists of a few hundred thousand clones, around 80% of them appearing once. The data stem from a study of blood T cell repertoires in COVID-19. Study in general: Spain, Italy and the United States supplied samples that represented acute and convalescent COVID-19.

The junction had 4 bases not matched to a gene; V was cut back by 0 bases and J by 5 bases. Germline values: CDR1 MGHRA, CDR2 YSYEKL. This CDR3 has 16 amino acids. The rearrangement uses TRBV4-1 and TRBJ2-2; TRBD1 agrees at 9 bases. Source material: peripheral blood. The TCR comes from a young man with active or convalescent COVID-19. The CDR3 is CASSQDGTGYTGELFF. The CDR3 DNA is TGCGCCAGCAGCCAAGACGGGACAGGGTATACCGGGGAGCTGTTTTTT.